Listed below are T cell receptor beta chains from one sample, sequenced in a study of T-cell memory formation after mild COVID-19. TCRdb re-analysed the 5' RACE reads in MiXCR, keeping a single row per CDR3 protein. The sample comprises about 470,000 distinct CDR3 sequences, nearly 25% of which are singletons, and 9.5% to 15% rests with the top ten. The sample consisted of PBMCs or a T cell subset sorted from them (not recorded which). Receptor source: an adult woman who had mild COVID-19 (a few samples of this study predate the infection). Cell type and time point are not known. Both conserved end residues are part of each CDR3. A D gene is named only where the DNA matches it firmly. Rows give clone size only sometimes, using once, few, many, or a class for an expanded clone.

d_call clone_size j_call v_call cdr3_nt cdr3_aa
TRBD1 few TRBJ2-3 TRBV29-1 TGCAGCGTAGCCGGGACAGGGGGAGCAGATACGCAGTATTTT CSVAGTGGADTQYF
NA few TRBJ2-7 TRBV7-2 TGTGCCAGCAGCTTTGACCCAGGGTACGAGCAGTACTTC CASSFDPGYEQYF
NA NA TRBJ2-7 TRBV7-9 TGTGCCAGCAGCTTAGTTCCAGACTACGAGCAGTACTTC CASSLVPDYEQYF
NA NA TRBJ1-1 TRBV7-9 TGTGCCAGCAGCCACCTCAACACAGGGTCTGAAGCTTTCTTT CASSHLNTGSEAFF
NA few TRBJ2-7 TRBV7-9 TGTGCCAGCAGCTCCCCGGGCATCTACGAGCAGTACTTC CASSSPGIYEQYF
NA few TRBJ1-1 TRBV5-1 TGCGCCAGCAGCTTGGGTTTAGAAAACACTGAAGCTTTCTTT CASSLGLENTEAFF
NA NA TRBJ2-7 TRBV11-2 TGTGCCAGCAGCTCTCCTAGCGAGGGGACGCAAACCTACGAGCAGTACTTC CASSSPSEGTQTYEQYF
NA many TRBJ1-1 TRBV5-1 TGCGCCAGCAGCGAAATAACAGGAGCGAACACTGAAGCTTTCTTT CASSEITGANTEAFF
TRBD2 few TRBJ2-3 TRBV5-1 TGCGCCAGCAGAGGGACGGTAGCGGGAGGTCCAGATACGCAGTATTTT CASRGTVAGGPDTQYF
TRBD2 NA TRBJ2-5 TRBV7-8 TGTGCCAGCAGTCCCCGAAGCGGGAGTCGGGGGACCCAGTACTTC CASSPRSGSRGTQYF
NA few TRBJ2-4 TRBV28 TGTGCCAGCAGTTTAGGTCGAGGGGCGCCGGGAAACATTCAGTACTTC CASSLGRGAPGNIQYF
NA few TRBJ2-7 TRBV21-1 TGTGCCAGCAGCAAAGATTGGGGACCCGGGTACGAGCAGTACTTC CASSKDWGPGYEQYF
TRBD2 NA TRBJ2-3 TRBV12-3/TRBV12-4 TGTGCCAGCAGAGAGCGGGAGGGCCTGGCAGATACGCAGTATTTT CASREREGLADTQYF